This T cell receptor (beta chain) was identified in a study of naive and memory T cell subsets. Two oligonucleotides, mixed equimolar, formed the beta constant-region primer covering TRBC1 and TRBC2. TCRdb called the UMI-ligation and nested PCR reads again in MiXCR, with one record for every CDR3 protein. The sample includes 150,000 or so distinct CDR3 sequences, about 15% seen only once; the top ten take roughly 0.14%. CDR1 SGHTA and CDR2 FQGNSA come from the germline V gene. This CDR3 comprises 13 residues. Trimming left V 5 bases short and J 5 bases short, with 12 bases between. The study's findings and limits: Activation and differentiation may alter RNA-based TCR counts.

As concerns this clonotype: Its target is unknown.

The chain carries TRBV7-2 and TRBJ2-5; D may be TRBD2 (5 bases). Sequencing was done on a sample of naive CD4+ T cells from blood. This clonotype was sampled from a human donor in good health. Written as DNA, the CDR3 is TGTGCCAGCAGCCGAGCGGCTCGGGAGACCCAGTACTTC. Translating gives CASSRAARETQYF.